The next 22 T cell receptor beta chains were all read from a single sample in a study of T cell responses to AZD1222 COVID-19 vaccine. The table came from immunoSEQ multiplex PCR; TCRdb's copy has only in-frame clones and leaves some out. The table includes about 85,000 clones, roughly 88% detected once. Sequenced here: peripheral blood, sampled on day 0 of AZD1222 vaccination. The origin of the receptors is an adult in good health.

This chain links TRBV28 with TRBJ2-1; D gene ambiguous. V was clipped by 6 bases and J by 0 bases, with 15 bases between them. CDR1 is MDHEN and CDR2 is SYDVKM in the germline V gene. The CDR3 runs to 16 residues. CDR3 amino acids: CASRRTVTSSYNEQFF. The CDR3 DNA reads TGTGCCAGCAGACGGACCGTCACCAGCTCCTACAATGAGCAGTTCTTC. Looking up the rest from reference TRBV28 and TRBJ2-1 gives the full variable domain: DVKVTQSSRYLVKRTGEKVFLECVQDMDHENMFWYRQDPGLGLRLIYFSYDVKMKEKGDIPEGYSVSREKKERFSLILESASTNQTSMYLCASRRTVTSSYNEQFFGPGTRLTVL.

The CDR3: CAISERGQNNQPQHF. The CDR3 bases are TGTGCCATCAGTGAGCGGGGACAGAACAATCAGCCCCAGCATTTT. The chain couples TRBV10-3 to TRBJ1-5; 7 bases agree with TRBD1. The CDR3 contains 15 residues. Trimming at V came to 2 bases and at J to 3 bases, leaving 4 bases not matched to a gene. The V gene's germline CDR1 is ENHRY and CDR2 SYGVKD.

This chain links TRBV2 with TRBJ2-5, with TRBD2 matching over 7 bases. The V gene end was trimmed by 7 bases and the J gene end by 9 bases; junction bases not matched to a gene: 11. Germline V gene sequence: CDR1 SNHLY, CDR2 FYNNEI. The CDR3 length is 13 residues. CDR3 nucleotides: TGTGCCAGCACTGCGGGGGAAAGAGATGCCCAGTACTTC. This codes for CASTAGERDAQYF.

This clone was detected only a few times. V and J are TRBV7-8 and TRBJ2-4, with 13 positions matching TRBD2. This CDR3 is 20 amino acids long. The V gene end was trimmed by 4 bases and the J gene end by 0 bases; junction bases not matched to a gene: 12. The V gene's germline CDR1 is SGHVS and CDR2 FQNEAQ. The CDR3 sequence: CASSSYRGLAGVKAKNIQYF. The CDR3 DNA reads TGTGCCAGCAGCTCATACCGTGGACTAGCGGGAGTAAAAGCCAAAAACATTCAGTACTTC.

This chain connects TRBV19 to TRBJ2-1; unclear D gene. In germline, CDR1 is LNHDA, CDR2 SQIVND (reference sequence). Trimming removed 0 bases at V and 0 bases at J, with 6 bases between. This CDR3 comprises 15 residues. In DNA form, the CDR3 reads TGTGCCAGTAGTATAGAACGGAGCTCCTACAATGAGCAGTTCTTC. Translating gives CASSIERSSYNEQFF.

The chain carries TRBV5-4 and TRBJ2-1; no clear D gene. The V end was cut by 0 bases, the J end by 9 bases, with 4 bases between. CDR1 and CDR2 (germline): SGHNT, YYREEE (reference sequence). This CDR3 comprises 11 residues. CDR3 bases: TGTGCCAGCAGCTTGGTGGGTGAGCAGTTCTTC. It specifies CASSLVGEQFF.

V is TRBV6-2 or TRBV6-3 and J is TRBJ1-1, with TRBD1 identical over 8 bases. The CDR3 runs to 13 residues. Germline V gene data show CDR1 as MNHEY and CDR2 as SVGEGT. V was pared by 5 bases and J by 7 bases, with 6 bases of the junction left unmatched. This CDR3 reads CASSGQGRGEAFF. The CDR3 DNA sequence: TGTGCCAGCAGTGGACAGGGTCGAGGTGAAGCTTTCTTT.

The chain's CDR3 is CASSFRQRLTNSNQPQHF. The CDR3 DNA is TGTGCCAGCAGCTTTCGACAGAGATTAACAAATAGCAATCAGCCCCAGCATTTT. The V and J genes are TRBV7-8 and TRBJ1-5; possible D gene TRBD1, 5 bases. Deletions cut 3 bases from V and 0 bases from J, with 18 bases between. CDR3 length: 18 residues. Germline V gene lookup returns CDR1 SGHVS and CDR2 FQNEAQ. Filled out from reference TRBV7-8 and TRBJ1-5, the complete variable domain reads GAGVSQSPRYKVAKRGQDVALRCDPISGHVSLFWYQQALGQGPEFLTYFQNEAQLDKSGLPSDRFFAERPEGSVSTLKIQRTQQEDSAVYLCASSFRQRLTNSNQPQHFGDGTRLSIL.

The V call is TRBV28, the J call TRBJ2-4; the match to TRBD2 covers 9 bases. Trimming at V came to 4 bases and at J to 0 bases, leaving 10 bases not matched to a gene. Germline V gene data show CDR1 as MDHEN and CDR2 as SYDVKM. This CDR3 has 18 amino acids. DNA of the CDR3: TGTGCCAGCAGTTCTAGCGGGAACCTAAAGCTAGCCAAAAACATTCAGTACTTC. Amino acids: CASSSSGNLKLAKNIQYF. The whole variable domain, filled in from reference TRBV28 and TRBJ2-4, reads DVKVTQSSRYLVKRTGEKVFLECVQDMDHENMFWYRQDPGLGLRLIYFSYDVKMKEKGDIPEGYSVSREKKERFSLILESASTNQTSMYLCASSSSGNLKLAKNIQYFGAGTRLSVL.

J is TRBJ2-7 and V is TRBV5-1; 12 bases are a match to TRBD1. V lost 4 bases, J lost 4 bases, and 6 bases stayed unmatched. This CDR3 is 15 amino acids long. Germline V gene sequence: CDR1 SGHRS, CDR2 YFSETQ. CDR3 sequence (DNA): TGCGCCAGCAGCCGGCCGGGACAGGGGGCATACGAGCAGTACTTC. Residues: CASSRPGQGAYEQYF.

This clone was found a few times. V and J are TRBV5-1 and TRBJ1-5, with a possible D match to TRBD1 (6 bases). The germline CDR1 and CDR2 sequences are SGHRS and YFSETQ. V was cut by 8 bases and J by 5 bases, with 14 bases left in between. The CDR3 extends over 13 amino acids. The CDR3 bases are TGCGCCAGTTCCCAAGAGGGGGATCAGCCCCAGCATTTT. Its translation: CASSQEGDQPQHF.

The CDR3 DNA reads TGTGCCAGCCAATCTAGCGGGAAAAATGAGCAGTTCTTC. It codes for CASQSSGKNEQFF. This chain links TRBV11-2 with TRBJ2-1; 9 nucleotides align to TRBD2. The junction had 6 bases not matched to a gene; V was cut back by 8 bases and J by 7 bases. This CDR3 is built from 13 residues. Germline V CDR1 and CDR2: SGHAT, FQNNGV.

The CDR3 loop reads CASSQTGGLEGRYTF. In DNA, the CDR3 is TGTGCCAGCAGCCAGACAGGGGGCTTGGAGGGTCGCTACACCTTC. The V gene is TRBV2, the J gene TRBJ1-2; 10 bases fit TRBD1. Germline assignment: CDR1 SNHLY and CDR2 FYNNEI. This CDR3 is 15 amino acids long. Trimming cost V 6 bases and J 9 bases; bases outside gene matches: 13.

The rearrangement links TRBV6-2 or TRBV6-3 to TRBJ1-1; D remains unclear. This CDR3 has 16 amino acids. Germline values: CDR1 MNHEY, CDR2 SVGEGT. V was cut by 5 bases and J by 2 bases, with 18 bases left in between. The CDR3 DNA follows: TGTGCCAGCAGTGACGGGCCGAGCAAAATAAACACTGAAGCTTTCTTT. Amino acids: CASSDGPSKINTEAFF.

The chain uses TRBV2 and TRBJ1-1; 9 bases are a match to TRBD1. Germline V CDR1 and CDR2: SNHLY, FYNNEI. Germline trimming cut 6 bases from V and 0 bases from J; bases unmatched to any gene: 11. CDR3 length: 17 residues. The CDR3 sequence is CASRDTGTGLMNTEAFF. The CDR3 region has the DNA TGTGCCAGCAGGGACACCGGGACAGGGCTCATGAACACTGAAGCTTTCTTT.

The V call is TRBV19, the J call TRBJ1-1; D is possibly TRBD1 (5 bases). Trimming removed 7 bases from V and 7 bases from J, with 13 bases in between. The CDR3 has 12 residues. CDR1 is LNHDA and CDR2 is SQIVND in the germline V gene (reference sequence). CDR3 DNA sequence: TGTGCCAGTACCCATGCGACAGATGAAGCTTTCTTT. Amino acids: CASTHATDEAFF.

This chain connects TRBV3-1 (or the pseudogene TRBV3-2) to TRBJ2-7; no reliable D call. Trimming left V 1 base short and J 5 bases short, with 6 bases between. This CDR3 comprises 12 residues. Germline values: CDR1 LGHDT, CDR2 YNNKEL (reference sequence). The CDR3 DNA sequence: TGTGCCAGCAGCCAAGTCACCCACGAGCAGTACTTC. Protein sequence: CASSQVTHEQYF.

The chain carries TRBV2 and TRBJ2-7; 7 bases align to TRBD1. The CDR3 is made up of 15 amino acids. Trimming cost V 6 bases and J 6 bases; bases outside gene matches: 14. The V gene's germline CDR1 is SNHLY and CDR2 FYNNEI. The CDR3 region has the DNA TGTGCCAGCAGGGCTGGGACAGTTACTTCCGGCGAGCAGTACTTC. Protein: CASRAGTVTSGEQYF.

The chain employs TRBV3-1 (or the pseudogene TRBV3-2) and TRBJ2-7, with D possibly called TRBD1 or TRBD2 (5 bases each). V was trimmed by 0 bases and J by 9 bases, leaving 18 bases between them. CDR3 length: 15 amino acids. CDR1 LGHDT and CDR2 YNNKEL come from the germline V gene (reference sequence). CDR3: CASSQEIGTQHRQYF. Here the CDR3 DNA reads TGTGCCAGCAGCCAAGAAATCGGGACGCAACATAGGCAGTACTTC.

This clone came up a few times. CDR3 nucleotide sequence: TGTGCCAGCGGGGCAGTCAATCAGCCCCAGCATTTT. It translates to CASGAVNQPQHF. This sequence joins TRBV27 and TRBJ1-5; possible D gene TRBD1, 5 bases. This CDR3 comprises 12 residues. Germline CDR1 reads MNHEY; CDR2 reads SMNVEV (reference sequence). The V and J ends lost 8 bases and 3 bases respectively, with 8 bases between them.

The chain employs TRBV5-4 and TRBJ2-3; D unclear. The V gene lost 0 bases and the J gene lost 0 bases, with 8 bases spanning the gap. Germline V gene lookup returns CDR1 SGHNT and CDR2 YYREEE (reference sequence). The CDR3 is made up of 15 amino acids. The CDR3 DNA reads as TGTGCCAGCAGCTTGGGTGGTAGTAGCACAGATACGCAGTATTTT. This codes for CASSLGGSSTDTQYF.

This clone was counted a few times. Germline is not matched at one junction end, which may reflect a read error. The V and J genes are TRBV23-1 and TRBJ1-1, with 8 bases aligning to TRBD1. TRBV23-1 is labeled an ORF, and its function is uncertain. This CDR3 has 13 residues. In DNA form, the CDR3 reads TGCGCCAGCAGTCATCAGGACAGGGCTGAGGCTTTCTTT. Its protein product is CASSHQDRAEAFF.